A single sample gave rise to the 20 T cell receptor beta chains below, sequenced in a study of blood T cell repertoires in COVID-19. Only in-frame clones appear in the TCRdb table, and some are missing; sequencing was by immunoSEQ multiplex PCR. This sample has approximately 150,000 clones, with about 90% found just once. Sequenced input: peripheral blood. The receptor source for this set is a man in his 60s with active or convalescent COVID-19.

The chain is built from TRBV5-1 and TRBJ2-3; D not resolved. Germline loops: CDR1 SGHRS, CDR2 YFSETQ. The CDR3 length is 16 residues. Trimming stripped 0 bases from V and 0 bases from J, with 11 bases between. The CDR3 DNA sequence: TGCGCCAGCAGCTTGGAATCGAGAATTAGCACAGATACGCAGTATTTT. Translating it yields CASSLESRISTDTQYF.

This sequence joins TRBV5-6 and TRBJ1-1; 7 bases are shared with TRBD1. Germline V lookup: CDR1 SGHDT, CDR2 YYEEEE. The CDR3 runs to 14 residues. The ends lost 4 bases at V and 3 bases at J; junction bases unmatched: 6. CDR3 in amino acids: CASSLTGVHTEAFF. CDR3 nucleotide sequence: TGTGCCAGCAGCCTAACAGGGGTGCACACTGAAGCTTTCTTT.

This chain links TRBV4-1 with TRBJ1-6; 12 nucleotides align to TRBD1. V lost 0 bases, J lost 10 bases, and 1 base stayed unmatched. The CDR3 has 15 amino acids. The V gene's germline CDR1 is MGHRA and CDR2 YSYEKL. Here the CDR3 reads CASSQDGTGGSPLHF. Here the CDR3 DNA reads TGCGCCAGCAGCCAAGATGGGACAGGGGGCTCACCCCTCCACTTT.

The rearrangement links TRBV18 to TRBJ2-4; D is perhaps TRBD2 (6 bases). The V gene lost 6 bases and the J gene lost 8 bases, with 14 bases spanning the gap. The CDR3 is 13 amino acids. The germline gives CDR1 KGHSH, CDR2 LQKENI. As DNA, the CDR3 is TGTGCCAGCTCCCTAGCGTCTTTGGACATTCAGTACTTC. It is translated as CASSLASLDIQYF.

The chain links TRBV6-4 to TRBJ1-2; maybe TRBD1 (5 bases). Germline CDR1 MRHNA, CDR2 SNTAGT. Trimming pared 4 bases from V and 4 bases from J, leaving 10 bases between. This CDR3 region has 13 residues. The CDR3 DNA reads as TGTGCCAGCAGTGCAGGGTGGCGCTATGGCTACACCTTC. It codes for CASSAGWRYGYTF.

This clone has just one count. The chain is built from TRBV5-6 and TRBJ1-5, with 9 positions matching TRBD1. Germline values: CDR1 SGHDT, CDR2 YYEEEE. Losses at the gene ends were 3 bases for V and 0 bases for J; bases not matched to a gene: 4. The CDR3 covers 16 residues. The CDR3 spells CASSSGQGNSNQPQHF. For the CDR3, the DNA is TGTGCCAGCAGCTCTGGACAGGGGAATAGCAATCAGCCCCAGCATTTT.

The rearrangement links TRBV7-9 to TRBJ2-1, with 10 bases matching TRBD2. Per the germline V gene, CDR1 is SEHNR and CDR2 is FQNEAQ (reference sequence). Trimming cost V 5 bases and J 5 bases; bases outside gene matches: 12. CDR3 size: 17 residues. For the CDR3, the DNA is TGTGCCAGCAGCCCACTTGAGGAAGCGGGAGGGCACAATGAGCAGTTCTTC. Its protein product is CASSPLEEAGGHNEQFF.

V usage is TRBV24-1 and J usage is TRBJ1-1; perhaps TRBD1 as D (5 bases). The CDR3 runs to 13 residues. Germline V lookup: CDR1 KGHDR, CDR2 SFDVKD. V lost 9 bases and J 0 bases, leaving 10 bases between the germline ends. The CDR3 loop reads CATSGGVNTEAFF. In DNA form, the CDR3 reads TGTGCCACCTCAGGAGGGGTGAACACTGAAGCTTTCTTT.

This clone was seen a single time. The rearrangement links TRBV24-1 to TRBJ2-1, with 8 bases lining up with TRBD1. The CDR3 length is 16 residues. Germline values: CDR1 KGHDR, CDR2 SFDVKD. V was pared by 4 bases and J by 1 base, with 5 bases of the junction left unmatched. CDR3 sequence: CATSEQGAPSYNEQFF. CDR3 nucleotides: TGTGCCACCAGTGAGCAGGGGGCCCCTTCCTACAATGAGCAGTTCTTC.

This clone was detected once. The CDR3 sequence: CASSGGFNQPQHF. CDR3 in DNA: TGTGCCAGTAGCGGGGGGTTCAATCAGCCCCAGCATTTT. The chain uses TRBV6-5 and TRBJ1-5, with D possibly matching TRBD1 (5 bases). The CDR3 is 13 amino acids. Germline V gives CDR1 MNHEY, CDR2 SVGAGI. Trimming cost V 9 bases and J 3 bases, with 12 bases left between them.

The chain couples TRBV29-1 to TRBJ2-1; 7 bases line up with TRBD1. Trimming at V came to 6 bases and at J to 4 bases, leaving 6 bases not matched to a gene. The CDR3 is 13 amino acids. The germline V gene encodes CDR1 SQVTM and CDR2 ANQGSEA. CDR3 loop: CSVKTGDYNEQFF. In nucleotides, the CDR3 is TGCAGCGTGAAAACAGGGGATTACAATGAGCAGTTCTTC.

This clone has just a few counts. A read error may produce the germline difference seen at one junction end. The chain combines TRBV7-7 with TRBJ2-1; 10 nucleotides match TRBD2. The CDR3 runs to 16 residues. CDR1 and CDR2 from the germline V gene are SSHAT and FNYEAQ (reference sequence). This CDR3 is CASSLVGASGSNEQFF. CDR3 sequence (DNA): TGTGCTAGCAGCTTAGTCGGGGCTAGCGGGAGCAATGAGCAGTTCTTC.

The rearrangement joins TRBV6-1 to TRBJ2-5, with 8 bases lining up with TRBD1. This CDR3 is 14 amino acids long. CDR1 and CDR2 from the germline V gene are MNHNS and SASEGT. Losses at the gene ends were 3 bases for V and 4 bases for J; bases not matched to a gene: 4. As DNA, the CDR3 is TGTGCCAGCAGTGACAGGGGGCCGGGAGAGACCCAGTACTTC. It yields the protein CASSDRGPGETQYF.

The rearrangement joins TRBV16 to TRBJ2-5; no reliable D call. Germline CDR1 is KGHSY and CDR2 is FQNENV. The length of the CDR3 is 14 residues. V was cut by 3 bases and J by 2 bases, with 10 bases left in between. Written as DNA, the CDR3 is TGTGCCAGCAGCCAGTATACAGCTCAAGAGACCCAGTACTTC. Encoded protein: CASSQYTAQETQYF.

V is TRBV18 and J is TRBJ1-5; no definite D call. Deletions cut 4 bases from V and 4 bases from J, with 11 bases between. The CDR3 extends over 14 amino acids. Germline loops: CDR1 KGHSH, CDR2 LQKENI. The DNA of the CDR3 is TGTGCCAGCTCACAAAGGAGGGCAAATCAGCCCCAGCATTTT. Translating gives CASSQRRANQPQHF. The full variable domain, rest sourced from reference TRBV18 and TRBJ1-5, is NAGVMQNPRHLVRRRGQEARLRCSPMKGHSHVYWYRQLPEEGLKFMVYLQKENIIDESGMPKERFSAEFPKEGPSILRIQQVVRGDSAAYFCASSQRRANQPQHFGDGTRLSIL.

The gene calls are TRBV28 and TRBJ1-1; D is perhaps TRBD1 (5 bases). Per the germline V gene, CDR1 is MDHEN and CDR2 is SYDVKM. The CDR3 has 13 residues. V was clipped by 5 bases and J by 4 bases, with 11 bases between them. CDR3 loop: CASSGNGGTEAFF. CDR3 DNA: TGTGCCAGCAGTGGAAACGGGGGCACTGAAGCTTTCTTT.

The V call is TRBV4-3, the J call TRBJ1-5; 8 bases map to TRBD1. The germline gives CDR1 LGHNA, CDR2 YSLEER. Trimming took 0 bases from V and 8 from J; bases not matched to a gene: 6. The CDR3 has 15 amino acids. CDR3 DNA: TGCGCCAGCAGCCAAGATCGGCAGGGGGCTGAGCCCCAGCATTTT. It is translated as CASSQDRQGAEPQHF.

The V gene is TRBV19, the J gene TRBJ2-5, with 16 bases aligning to TRBD2. This CDR3 is built from 17 residues. Germline CDR1 and CDR2: LNHDA and SQIVND (reference sequence). Losses at the gene ends were 7 bases for V and 5 bases for J; bases not matched to a gene: 10. CDR3 bases: TGTGCCAGTACCTCGGGACTAGCGGGAGGGCCAAGGGAGACCCAGTACTTC. It codes for CASTSGLAGGPRETQYF.

The gene calls are TRBV5-6 and TRBJ2-5; D unclear. Germline CDR1 reads SGHDT; CDR2 reads YYEEEE. Between the trimmed V and J ends, which lost 1 base and 1 base, there was a span of 5 bases. The CDR3 has 13 amino acids. The CDR3 spells CASSLRFQETQYF. CDR3 nucleotides: TGTGCCAGCAGCTTGCGTTTCCAAGAGACCCAGTACTTC.

The chain is built from TRBV4-1 and TRBJ1-6; TRBD1 is a possible D gene (6 bases). The CDR3 runs to 15 residues. Trimming took off 4 bases at V and 6 bases at J, with 13 bases between the two ends. Per the germline V gene, CDR1 is MGHRA and CDR2 is YSYEKL. The CDR3 nucleotides are TGCGCCAGCAGCCGAAGTTCGGACAGTAATTCACCCCTCCACTTT. It translates to CASSRSSDSNSPLHF.